The T cell receptor beta chain under discussion was sequenced for a study of CD8 T cells in Susac syndrome (dated by TCRdb to about 2019). Context from the whole study: The study used repertoire sequencing to test whether antigen drove CD8+ T cell activation and differentiation in Susac syndrome. The clonality of the CD8+ T cell repertoire was compared across around twelve healthy donors, around 14 Susac syndrome patients and under 18 multiple sclerosis patients.

RNA was extracted using the RNeasy kit, and roughly 0.5 to 1 ug of the RNA was reverse transcribed with random hexamers. TCR beta CDR3 regions were amplified with the immunoSEQ multiplex PCR assay covering 54 Vbeta and 13 Jbeta segments. Bias from PCR amplification was corrected by using a synthetic template baseline for primer optimization and for computational correction. Per the source publication's procedure: Only productive sequences were kept, with reads annotated to V, D and J genes according to IMGT and analyzed in immunoSEQ Analyzer. Clonality was computed as one minus Shannon entropy normalized by log2 of the number of productive unique sequences. For each patient and control, public and private clones were evaluated within the 100 most prevalent clones. Clones were defined as Susac-specific when absent from the healthy and MS cohorts, from about 970 published viral clones and from other ImmuneACCESS disease sequences. Using fastp at Q25 and MiXCR, TCRdb reprocessed the public reads and kept productive beta chains. CDR3 protein duplicates are merged, each entry listing the most common genes and DNA. These V and J calls rely on TCRdb rather than the paper's analysis. In this sample the table shows about 150,000 distinct CDR3 sequences, 95% to 96% of which occur a single time. 0.14% to 0.15% of the sample is held by the ten biggest clonotypes.

Overall results and qualifications from the work: The number of individuals in the TCR sequencing and HLA analysis was recognized as being relatively small.

Peripheral blood CD8+ and CD4+ T cells from healthy donors, Susac syndrome patients and multiple sclerosis patients were profiled by high-throughput TCR beta sequencing. Treatment-naive patients with stable or active relapsing-remitting disease fulfilling revised McDonald criteria were used as multiple sclerosis controls. CD8+ TEMRA cells were enriched by FACS, while bulk CD8+ and CD4+ T cells were purified by magnetic negative isolation. Blood was collected in EDTA tubes and processed within 24 hours, with PBMCs isolated through density gradient centrifugation. PBMCs intended for TCR sequencing were cryopreserved in liquid nitrogen and thawed later in a water bath at 37 degrees C. The sorted or isolated CD4+, CD8+ and CD8+ TEMRA cells had a purity of 90% or higher. The V end loses 3 bases and the J end loses 0 bases, and a stretch of 12 bases separates them. Including cysteine and phenylalanine, the CDR3 has 14 amino acids. Solely the CDR3 DNA is kept, with 42 bases framed from the first base. CDR1 and CDR2 were assigned from the germline V gene as SQVTM and ANQGSEA.

A note on this clonotype: Its antigen is still unknown. Base qualities were left out, and no much larger clone turns up one base away.

The sequence came from a human donor with multiple sclerosis. The rearranged chain carries TRBV29-1 and TRBJ2-7, with the D call perhaps TRBD1 or TRBD2, each one matching 5 bases. Sequenced: CD8+ T cells from PBMCs. For the CDR3, the sequence is CSVEGEGPSYEQYF. The base sequence is TGCAGCGTTGAGGGCGAGGGGCCCTCCTACGAGCAGTACTTC.